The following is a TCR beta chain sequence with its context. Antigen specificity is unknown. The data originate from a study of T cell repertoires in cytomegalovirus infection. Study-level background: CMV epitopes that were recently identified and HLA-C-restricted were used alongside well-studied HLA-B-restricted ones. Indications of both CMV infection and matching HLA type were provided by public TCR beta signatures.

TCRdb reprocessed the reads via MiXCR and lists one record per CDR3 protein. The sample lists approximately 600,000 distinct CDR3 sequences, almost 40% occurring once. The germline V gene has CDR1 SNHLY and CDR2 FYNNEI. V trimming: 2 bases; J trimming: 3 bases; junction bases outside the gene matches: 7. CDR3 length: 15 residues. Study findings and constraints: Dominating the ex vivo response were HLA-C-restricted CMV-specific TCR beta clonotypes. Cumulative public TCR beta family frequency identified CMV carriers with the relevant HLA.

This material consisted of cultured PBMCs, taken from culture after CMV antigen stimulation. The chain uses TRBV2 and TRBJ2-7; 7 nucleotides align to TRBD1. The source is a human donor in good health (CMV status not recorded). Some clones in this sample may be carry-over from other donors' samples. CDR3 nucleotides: TGTGCCAGCAGTGAAAAGGACAGGTTAGGCTACGAGCAGTACTTC. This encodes CASSEKDRLGYEQYF.